This is a list of T cell receptor beta chains from one sample in a study of T cells in Graves' hyperthyroidism and ophthalmopathy. TCRdb re-called the multiplex PCR reads with MiXCR, one entry per CDR3 protein. Among roughly 160,000 distinct CDR3 sequences, approximately 9% were seen once, and the ten largest hold approximately 20%. Input material: blood. The origin of the receptors is a woman aged 18 to 35 with Graves' hyperthyroidism that later progressed to Graves' ophthalmopathy. CDR3s include the opening cysteine and the closing phenylalanine or tryptophan. A D gene is named only where the DNA matches it firmly. Size is stated for part of the rows, as once, few or many counts, or as a class when the clone is expanded.

>.|TRBJ1-1|many|TRBV2
CATQPETVEAFF
TGTGCCACCCAACCCGAGACAGTTGAAGCTTTCTTT
>TRBD2|TRBJ2-3|many|TRBV11-2
CASSQTGLWADTQYF
TGTGCCAGCAGCCAAACGGGACTATGGGCAGATACGCAGTATTTT
>.|TRBJ2-7|few|TRBV19
CASSIDEQYF
TGTGCCAGTAGTATAGACGAGCAGTACTTC
>TRBD1|TRBJ1-2|many|TRBV6-2/TRBV6-3
CASSYEVWDRTSNYGYTF
TGTGCCAGCAGTTACGAGGTCTGGGACAGAACTTCTAACTATGGCTACACCTTC
>TRBD1|TRBJ2-7|many|TRBV10-3
CAMSPGQGGHEQYF
TGTGCCATGTCCCCGGGACAGGGCGGCCACGAGCAGTACTTC
>.|TRBJ2-1|many|TRBV11-2
CASSSVGVGSSYNEQFF
TGTGCCAGCAGCTCTGTTGGGGTCGGGAGCTCCTACAATGAGCAGTTCTTC
>.|TRBJ1-1|.|TRBV30
CAWSVRIGASEAFF
TGTGCCTGGAGTGTACGTATTGGAGCCAGTGAAGCTTTCTTT
>TRBD1|TRBJ1-2|many|TRBV15
CATSRDWGQDLYGYTF
TGTGCCACCAGCAGAGATTGGGGACAGGACCTATATGGCTACACCTTC
>.|TRBJ1-5|.|TRBV28
CASSSEGWSQPQHF
TGTGCCAGCAGTTCGGAGGGGTGGTCTCAGCCCCAGCATTTT
>.|TRBJ1-3|.|TRBV7-9
CASSLGRGGNTIYF
TGTGCCAGCAGCTTAGGGCGAGGTGGAAACACCATATATTTT
>.|TRBJ1-1|many|TRBV6-1
CASSVLLTEAFF
TGTGCCAGCAGTGTTCTTCTCACTGAAGCTTTCTTT
>TRBD2|TRBJ2-3|many|TRBV7-8
CASSLIPPRGGGDTQYF
TGTGCCAGCAGCTTAATCCCCCCGCGGGGGGGCGGGGATACGCAGTATTTT
>.|TRBJ1-2|many|TRBV2
CASSDVSVNYGYTF
TGTGCCAGCAGTGATGTATCAGTAAACTATGGCTACACCTTC
>TRBD1|TRBJ1-6|.|TRBV7-9
CASSSGQESRGSYNSPLHF
TGTGCCAGCAGCTCCGGACAGGAGAGTCGTGGCTCCTATAATTCACCCCTCCACTTT
>TRBD1|TRBJ1-6|many|TRBV28
CASRPLSGTDNSPLHF
TGTGCCAGCAGACCACTCTCCGGGACAGATAATTCACCCCTCCACTTT
>TRBD2|TRBJ2-1|.|TRBV10-2
CASTGEGLAGLDEQFF
TGCGCCAGCACCGGGGAAGGACTAGCGGGTTTGGATGAGCAGTTCTTC
>.|TRBJ2-1|many|TRBV28
CASGSSYNEQFF
TGTGCCAGTGGAAGCTCCTACAATGAGCAGTTCTTC
>TRBD1|TRBJ1-5|many|TRBV2
CASSEGPGGMQPQHF
TGTGCCAGCAGTGAAGGGCCAGGGGGAATGCAGCCCCAGCATTTT
>TRBD2|TRBJ2-5|once|TRBV12-3/TRBV12-4
CASGSGASGGAVRETQYF
TGTGCCAGCGGTTCAGGGGCTAGCGGGGGGGCGGTGAGGGAGACCCAGTACTTC
>TRBD2|TRBJ2-1|many|TRBV6-1
CASTRTSGTYNEQFF
TGTGCCAGCACCAGGACTAGCGGGACTTACAATGAGCAGTTCTTC
>TRBD1|TRBJ1-5|many|TRBV7-8
CASSKQGALGQPQHF
TGTGCCAGCAGCAAACAGGGGGCCTTAGGTCAGCCCCAGCATTTT
>.|TRBJ2-5|few|TRBV30
CAWSVLAGSIETQYF
TGTGCCTGGAGTGTACTTGCGGGGTCAATAGAGACCCAGTACTTC
>TRBD1|TRBJ1-2|many|TRBV11-2
CASSHGTGNYGYTF
TGTGCCAGCAGCCACGGGACAGGAAACTATGGCTACACCTTC
>TRBD2|TRBJ2-2|many|TRBV20-1
CSAREGGSTGELFF
TGCAGTGCTAGAGAGGGGGGGAGCACCGGGGAGCTGTTTTTT
>.|TRBJ2-1|many|TRBV6-1
CASRERGQGNNEQFF
TGTGCCAGCAGGGAGAGAGGGCAGGGAAACAATGAGCAGTTCTTC
>.|TRBJ2-1|many|TRBV29-1
CSVRTDNEQFF
TGCAGCGTACGAACGGACAATGAGCAGTTCTTC
>.|TRBJ2-1|.|TRBV7-9
CASSPGEAGKRNKFTSSYNEQFF
TGTGCCAGCAGCCCCGGTGAGGCGGGAAAACGTAATAAATTTACGAGCTCCTACAATGAGCAGTTCTTC
>.|TRBJ2-3|.|TRBV4-1
CASSQVSSTPLVTQYF
TGCGCCAGCAGCCAAGTGAGTTCCACTCCCTTAGTTACGCAGTATTTT
>.|TRBJ2-2|many|TRBV7-8
CASRWTENTGELFF
TGTGCCAGCAGGTGGACAGAGAACACCGGGGAGCTGTTTTTT
>TRBD2|TRBJ2-5|many|TRBV19
CASSLTQGGETQYF
TGTGCCAGTAGTCTCACCCAGGGAGGGGAGACCCAGTACTTC
>TRBD1|TRBJ1-2|many|TRBV5-1
CASSLEPGQRGYGYTF
TGCGCCAGCAGCTTGGAACCGGGACAGCGCGGCTATGGCTACACCTTC
>TRBD1|TRBJ2-1|.|TRBV3-1
CASSQEEGGAGTAYNEQFF
TGTGCCAGCAGCCAAGAAGAGGGTGGGGCCGGGACAGCCTACAATGAGCAGTTCTTC
>.|TRBJ2-7|many|TRBV16
CASTPRTSYEQYF
TGTGCCAGCACCCCCCGTACGTCCTACGAGCAGTACTTC
>.|TRBJ2-6|many|TRBV7-3
CASRQSSGANVLTF
TGTGCCAGCCGACAAAGCTCTGGGGCCAACGTCCTGACTTTC
>.|TRBJ2-3|many|TRBV11-2
CASSLGWLGAATQYF
TGTGCCAGCAGCTTAGGGTGGCTAGGAGCGGCTACGCAGTATTTT